This TCR beta chain is drawn from a study of blood T cell repertoires in COVID-19. At the level of the study: Researchers got acute and convalescent COVID-19 samples from the United States, Italy and Spain. The cDNA or gDNA used as material had been derived from T cells, B-cell-depleted T cells, or PBMCs.

The method was immunoSEQ multiplex PCR; TCRdb's version includes in-frame clones alone and lacks a portion of them. The sample shows under 450,000 clones, approximately 90% of them seen only once. Seattle-derived patients entered the study during active infection and were followed longitudinally. The clonotype originates from a woman aged 40 to 50 with COVID-19, enrolled during active disease. The sequenced sample was peripheral blood.

The CDR3 coding sequence is TGTGCCAGCAGCTTCCCTCGCGGGGGGCGTCATGGTGAGCAGTTCTTC. It is translated as CASSFPRGGRHGEQFF. The V and J genes are TRBV7-2 and TRBJ2-1, with 8 bases aligning to TRBD2. Germline lookup yields CDR1 SGHTA and CDR2 FQGNSA. The CDR3 is made up of 16 amino acids. Trimming took 3 bases from V and 9 from J; bases not matched to a gene: 13.